This T cell receptor beta chain was recorded in a study of CD8 T cells in ankylosing spondylitis. General observations from the study: Earlier reports found some motif variants in synovial fluid and blood in reactive arthritis. As reported, disease-linked clones showed significant enrichment in matched ankylosing spondylitis synovial fluid.

TCRdb re-derived calls from the 5' RACE reads in MiXCR, one entry per CDR3 protein. The sample yields about 260,000 distinct CDR3 sequences, under 30% seen once. This clonotype came up once. Its antigen is unidentified. Germline V gene sequence: CDR1 LNHNV, CDR2 YYDKDF (reference sequence). The CDR3 sequence is 16 residues long. V was clipped by 4 bases and J by 9 bases; unmatched bases: 12. The J gene is TRBJ2-6, the V gene TRBV15, with 7 bases fitting TRBD1. The sample consisted of blood, either unsorted or a sorted T cell fraction (not recorded which). This sequence originates from a male donor with ankylosing spondylitis or in good health (not recorded which). CDR3 residues: CATSIGTASVGNVLTF. DNA of the CDR3: TGTGCCACCAGCATTGGGACAGCCTCGGTTGGCAACGTCCTGACTTTC.